Below are 13 T cell receptor beta chains sequenced from a single sample in a study of blood T cell repertoires in COVID-19. Method: immunoSEQ multiplex PCR; TCRdb's copy keeps in-frame clones and lacks some. The sample holds about 200,000 clones, about 90% seen once. The sample was peripheral blood. Source of these receptors: a man aged 18 to 35 with active or convalescent COVID-19.

The gene calls are TRBV5-8 and TRBJ2-3; D might be TRBD2 (5 bases). V was shortened by 2 bases and J by 0 bases, with 10 bases between the two germline ends. Germline V gene lookup returns CDR1 SGHTS and CDR2 YDEGEE. The length of the CDR3 is 15 residues. CDR3 sequence (DNA): TGTGCCAGCAGCTTTCAGCGGAGTAGCACAGATACGCAGTATTTT. Encoded protein: CASSFQRSSTDTQYF.

This clone appeared many times. This rearrangement joins TRBV19 to TRBJ1-5; no firm D call. This CDR3 is built from 15 residues. The V gene's germline CDR1 is LNHDA and CDR2 SQIVND (reference sequence). V lost 5 bases and J lost 0, with 11 bases in between. This chain's CDR3 is CASSVVGHSNQPQHF. The CDR3 nucleotides read TGTGCCAGTAGTGTGGTTGGGCATAGCAATCAGCCCCAGCATTTT.

The V and J genes are TRBV7-2 and TRBJ2-7, with 9 bases lining up with TRBD2. V was pared by 3 bases and J by 6 bases, with 15 bases of the junction left unmatched. From germline, CDR1 is SGHTA and CDR2 FQGNSA. This CDR3 is built from 17 residues. DNA for the CDR3: TGTGCCAGCAGCTTTATAGTTGGGACTAGCTTTCAATCCGAGCAGTACTTC. Translating gives CASSFIVGTSFQSEQYF.

The DNA of the CDR3 is TGTGCCAGCAGCCAGGGACCGGGACTGCTGCAAGAGACCCAGTACTTC. Protein product: CASSQGPGLLQETQYF. This chain uses TRBV3-1 (or the pseudogene TRBV3-2) with TRBJ2-5; the D gene is possibly TRBD2 (6 bases). Between the trimmed V and J ends, which lost 3 bases and 2 bases, there was a span of 16 bases. The CDR3 extends over 16 amino acids. Germline V lookup: CDR1 LGHDT, CDR2 YNNKEL (reference sequence).

V and J are TRBV18 and TRBJ2-7; possibly TRBD1 for D (5 bases). V was cut by 0 bases and J by 3 bases, with 12 bases left in between. Germline CDR1 reads KGHSH; CDR2 reads LQKENI. CDR3 length: 15 amino acids. CDR3 amino acids: CASSPPSAGNYEQYF. In nucleotides, the CDR3 is TGTGCCAGCTCACCACCATCGGCAGGGAACTACGAGCAGTACTTC.

The CDR3 sequence is CASSLAQVGETQYF. In nucleotides, the CDR3 is TGTGCCAGCAGTTTAGCCCAGGTCGGAGAGACCCAGTACTTC. The rearrangement links TRBV28 to TRBJ2-5; D gene ambiguous. The germline V and J ends were trimmed by 2 bases and 4 bases, with 11 bases remaining between them. Germline V gene sequence: CDR1 MDHEN, CDR2 SYDVKM. The CDR3 extends over 14 amino acids.

The chain carries TRBV29-1 and TRBJ2-7; a weak D match, TRBD1 (5 bases). Trimming shortened V by 5 bases and J by 4 bases, and 12 bases separated the two germline ends. CDR3 length equals 12 residues. Germline V CDR1 and CDR2: SQVTM, ANQGSEA. The CDR3 here is CSVLISGYEQYF. The CDR3 DNA reads TGCAGCGTTTTGATTTCAGGGTACGAGCAGTACTTC.

This clone appeared once. This chain connects TRBV7-9 to TRBJ2-7; D is uncertain. Deletions cut 4 bases from V and 0 bases from J, with 7 bases between. The CDR3 length is 13 residues. Germline V gene lookup returns CDR1 SEHNR and CDR2 FQNEAQ (reference sequence). The CDR3 loop is CASSSRSSYEQYF. The CDR3 DNA is TGTGCCAGCAGCTCGAGGAGCTCCTACGAGCAGTACTTC. Drawing the rest from reference TRBV7-9 and TRBJ2-7, the complete variable domain is DTGVSQNPRHKITKRGQNVTFRCDPISEHNRLYWYRQTLGQGPEFLTYFQNEAQLEKSRLLSDRFSAERPKGSFSTLEIQRTEQGDSAMYLCASSSRSSYEQYFGPGTRLTVT.

The rearrangement uses TRBV5-1 and TRBJ2-5; 8 bases agree with TRBD2. Losses at the gene ends were 0 bases for V and 2 bases for J; bases not matched to a gene: 3. From germline, CDR1 is SGHRS and CDR2 YFSETQ. The CDR3 runs to 15 residues. DNA of the CDR3: TGCGCCAGCAGCTTGGGAGTAGCGGGGCAAGAGACCCAGTACTTC. This codes for CASSLGVAGQETQYF.

CDR3 protein: CASRLNTEAFF. In DNA, the CDR3 is TGTGCCAGCAGACTAAACACTGAAGCTTTCTTT. The V gene is TRBV6-6, the J gene TRBJ1-1; D gene uncertain. The CDR3 extends over 11 amino acids. V was cut by 6 bases and J by 2 bases, with 4 bases left in between. CDR1 and CDR2 from the germline V gene are MNHNY and SVGAGI (reference sequence).

The chain couples TRBV10-2 to TRBJ1-2; maybe TRBD1 (5 bases). Germline CDR1 is WSHSY and CDR2 is SAAADI. The CDR3 sequence is 13 residues long. Trimming removed 6 bases from V and 2 bases from J, with 10 bases in between. The CDR3 DNA is TGCGCCAGCAGCGAGACAGCAAACTATGGCTACACCTTC. Translated, it gives CASSETANYGYTF.

V usage is TRBV28 and J usage is TRBJ2-1; TRBD2 matches 7 bases. In germline, CDR1 is MDHEN, CDR2 SYDVKM. V shed 8 bases, J shed 8 bases, and the junction held 15 bases outside the gene matches. The CDR3 loop spans 15 amino acids. DNA for the CDR3: TGTGCCAGCGGGGTAGCGGGCCGGCTCCTTGATGAGCAGTTCTTC. Encoded protein: CASGVAGRLLDEQFF.

A few counts support this clone. This chain connects TRBV6-6 to TRBJ1-5; the D is unclear. Trimming removed 5 bases at V and 2 bases at J, with 10 bases between. CDR3 length: 14 amino acids. CDR1 and CDR2 (germline): MNHNY, SVGAGI (reference sequence). For the CDR3, the DNA is TGTGCCAGCAGTCGGAGGGAGGGCAATCAGCCCCAGCATTTT. Protein sequence: CASSRREGNQPQHF.